This T cell receptor (gamma chain) is from a study of intestinal T cells in coeliac disease. Concerning this clone itself: A read error is possible here, since a much larger clone lies one base away.

Using roughly 0.2 ug of biopsy DNA, TRG was amplified with LymphoTrack primers. TCRdb reprocessed the multiplex PCR reads through CATT. The profile shows about a thousand gamma-chain clones, roughly 52% of them singletons. Each case's genomic DNA was extracted from ten approximately 5.5-µm formalin-fixed paraffin-embedded scrolls. CDR3 size: 9 residues. CDR1 is VTNTFY and CDR2 is YDVSTARD in the germline V gene (reference sequence). Sequencing used a duodenal biopsy. V gene TRGV3 combines with J gene TRGJ1 or TRGJ2. This TCR was sampled from a human donor with celiac disease. CDR3 coding DNA: TGTGCCACCCGGGACAGGCCGCTCTTT. It translates to CATRDRPLF.